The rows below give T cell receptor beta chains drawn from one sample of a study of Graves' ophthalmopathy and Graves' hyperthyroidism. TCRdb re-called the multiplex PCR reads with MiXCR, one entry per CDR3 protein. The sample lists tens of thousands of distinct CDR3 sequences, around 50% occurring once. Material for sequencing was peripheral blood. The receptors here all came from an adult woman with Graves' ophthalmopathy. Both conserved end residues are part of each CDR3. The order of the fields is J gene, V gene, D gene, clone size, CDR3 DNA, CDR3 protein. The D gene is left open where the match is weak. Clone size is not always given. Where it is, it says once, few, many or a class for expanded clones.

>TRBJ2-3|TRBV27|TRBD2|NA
TGTGCCAGCAGCCCCTCCGGGGAGGGTACGCAGTATTTT
CASSPSGEGTQYF
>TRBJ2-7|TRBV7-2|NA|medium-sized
TGTGCCAGCAGCTTAGGGGGGGGCGGCTACGAGCAGTACTTC
CASSLGGGGYEQYF
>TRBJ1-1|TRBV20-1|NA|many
TGCAGTGCCAAACAGGGTAAGACTGAAGCTTTCTTT
CSAKQGKTEAFF
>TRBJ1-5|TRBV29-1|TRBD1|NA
TGCAGCGTTGAAAGCGGGCAGGGGGAGGAGACCCAGCATTTT
CSVESGQGEETQHF
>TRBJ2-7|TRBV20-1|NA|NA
TGCAGTGCTAGAGTATTTACCGGGGCCAACGAGCAGTACTTC
CSARVFTGANEQYF
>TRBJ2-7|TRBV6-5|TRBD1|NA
TGTGCCAGCAGCAGAGGGGCCGGGACAGGGGGCGACGAGCAGTACTTC
CASSRGAGTGGDEQYF
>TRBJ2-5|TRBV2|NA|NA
TGTGCCAGCTTAGGACAGTCAGTGGGAGAGACCCAGTACTTC
CASLGQSVGETQYF
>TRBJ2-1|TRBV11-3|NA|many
TGTGCCAGCAGCTTACGGCGCCTTGCAATCCCTTCCTACAATGAGCAGTTCTTC
CASSLRRLAIPSYNEQFF
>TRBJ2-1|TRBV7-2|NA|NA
TGTGCCAGCAGCCCACATGAGCAGTTCTTC
CASSPHEQFF
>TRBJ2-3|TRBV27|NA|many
TGTGCCAGCAGTTTCGGGACACTAGGGACAGATACGCAGTATTTT
CASSFGTLGTDTQYF
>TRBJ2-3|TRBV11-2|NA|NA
TGTGCCAGCAGCTTCCTTCAGGGGGGTCAGTATTTT
CASSFLQGGQYF
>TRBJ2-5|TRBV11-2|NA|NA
TGTGCCAGCAGCCCCTGCGCAGGGGGGATCCAGTACTTC
CASSPCAGGIQYF
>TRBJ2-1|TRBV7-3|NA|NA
TGTGCCAGCAGCAGCTACGGGGAGGCCGGCAATGAGCAGTTCTTC
CASSSYGEAGNEQFF
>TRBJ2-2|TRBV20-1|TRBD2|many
TGCAGCGCGCCGGGACTAGCCAACACCGGGGAGCTGTTTTTT
CSAPGLANTGELFF
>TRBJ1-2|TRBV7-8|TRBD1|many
TGTGCCAGCAGCTTATCACAGGGGCCTAACTATGGCTACACCTTC
CASSLSQGPNYGYTF
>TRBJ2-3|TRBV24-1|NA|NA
TGTGCCACAAGGGGCCAAACAGATACGCAGTATTTT
CATRGQTDTQYF
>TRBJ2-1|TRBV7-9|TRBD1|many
TGTGCCAGCAGCTCAATTTTCACCGGGACAGGGGGAAATGAGCAGTTCTTC
CASSSIFTGTGGNEQFF
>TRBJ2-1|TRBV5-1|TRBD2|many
TGCGCCAGCAGCTTGGAGGGGACTACACTCAATGAGCAGTTCTTC
CASSLEGTTLNEQFF
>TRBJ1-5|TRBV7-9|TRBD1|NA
TGTGCCAGCAGCTCCCAAGAGACAGGGGAACAGCCCCAGCATTTT
CASSSQETGEQPQHF
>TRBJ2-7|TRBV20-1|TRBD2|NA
TGCAGTGCTACTAGCGGGAGGATTTACGAGCAGTACTTC
CSATSGRIYEQYF
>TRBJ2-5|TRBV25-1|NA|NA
TGTGCCAGCAGTGGGGCAGGACCGGAGGAGACCCAGTACTTC
CASSGAGPEETQYF
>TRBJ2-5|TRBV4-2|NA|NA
TGTGCCAGCAGCCAGATAAACCCAGGGGGGGGGACGACTAGCATGGGAGAGACCCAGTACTTC
CASSQINPGGGTTSMGETQYF
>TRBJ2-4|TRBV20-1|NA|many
TGCAGTGCTAGTGCGGTAAACATTCAGTACTTC
CSASAVNIQYF
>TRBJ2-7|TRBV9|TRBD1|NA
TGTGCCAGCAGCGTAGGTCGACAGGGGGGATCCGAGCAGTACTTC
CASSVGRQGGSEQYF
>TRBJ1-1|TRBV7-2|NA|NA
TGTGCCAGCAGCTTAGAGGATTTGGGTCTTGCTTTCTTT
CASSLEDLGLAFF
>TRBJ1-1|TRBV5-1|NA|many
TGCGCCAGCAGCTTGGAAAGGGGTAACACTGAAGCTTTCTTT
CASSLERGNTEAFF
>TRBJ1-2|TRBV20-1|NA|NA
TGCAGTGCCCCCCACGGCAGGACGGGGAGTGAGACTAACTATGGCTACACCTTC
CSAPHGRTGSETNYGYTF
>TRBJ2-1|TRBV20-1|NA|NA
TGCAGTGCTAGACGGGCACTCTCCTACAATGAGCAGTTCTTC
CSARRALSYNEQFF
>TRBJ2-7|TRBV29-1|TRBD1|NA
TGCAGCGTTGACCTGGGACAGGTATTAACCTACGAGCAGTACTTC
CSVDLGQVLTYEQYF
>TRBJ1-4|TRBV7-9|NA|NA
TGTGCCAGCAGCTTGGAGACTAACCAGAATGAAAAACTGTTTTTT
CASSLETNQNEKLFF
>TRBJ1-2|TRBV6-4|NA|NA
TGTGCCAGCAGTGACTCAGCGGAGGGCTACACCTTC
CASSDSAEGYTF
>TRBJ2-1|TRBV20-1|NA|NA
TGCAGTGCTAGTAAGGGTCTGGATGGCTACAATGAGCAGTTCTTC
CSASKGLDGYNEQFF
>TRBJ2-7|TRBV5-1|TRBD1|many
TGCGCCAGCAGCTTTGGGACAGCCTTATCCTACGAGCAGTACTTC
CASSFGTALSYEQYF
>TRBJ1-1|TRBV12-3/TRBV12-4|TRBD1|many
TGTGCCAGCAGTTTACCCGGGACAGGGGGCTTCGCTTTCTTT
CASSLPGTGGFAFF
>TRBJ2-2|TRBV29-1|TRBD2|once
TGCAGCGTTGGGGCTAGCGGGAGGGATTTCGGGGAGCTGTTTTTT
CSVGASGRDFGELFF
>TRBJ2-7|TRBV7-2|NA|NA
TGTGCCAGCAGCTGGTCCTTATACGAGCAGTACTTC
CASSWSLYEQYF
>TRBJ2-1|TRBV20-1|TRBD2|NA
TGCAGTGCTAGAGAAGGGACTAGCGATTACAATGAGCAGTTCTTC
CSAREGTSDYNEQFF
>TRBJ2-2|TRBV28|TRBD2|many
TGTGCCAGCAGTTTACTAGCGGAGACCGGGGAGCTGTTTTTT
CASSLLAETGELFF
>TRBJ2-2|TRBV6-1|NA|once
TGTGCCAGCAGTTATTGGCAGGGAACCGGGGAGCTGTTTTTT
CASSYWQGTGELFF
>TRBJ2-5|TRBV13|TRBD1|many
TGTGCCAGCAGCTTAGGGACAGGGGGTCAAGAGACCCAGTACTTC
CASSLGTGGQETQYF
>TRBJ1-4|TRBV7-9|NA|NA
TGTGCCAGCAGAAAAACAGGGCGAGAAAAACTGTTTTTT
CASRKTGREKLFF
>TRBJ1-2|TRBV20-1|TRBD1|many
TGCAGTGCTAGATCCGTCCCGGGACAGGGCACCTATGGCTACACCTTC
CSARSVPGQGTYGYTF
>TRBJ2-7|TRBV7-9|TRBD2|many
TGTGCCAGCAGCCCAGCGGGAGCCGAGCAGTACTTC
CASSPAGAEQYF
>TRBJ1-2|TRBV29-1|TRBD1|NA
TGCAGCGTTGCGGGACAGAAGACCTATGGCTACACCTTC
CSVAGQKTYGYTF
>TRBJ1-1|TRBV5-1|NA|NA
TGCGCCAGCAGCCCCCCCCGGGGGGAGAAGGGTGAAGCTTTCTTT
CASSPPRGEKGEAFF
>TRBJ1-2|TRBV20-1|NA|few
TGCAGTGCTAGTGGGGGGGTCTATGGCTTCACCTTC
CSASGGVYGFTF
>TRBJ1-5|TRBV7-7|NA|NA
TGTGCTAGCAGCTTCTCTGTGGGTAAAAAGACCCAGCATTTT
CASSFSVGKKTQHF
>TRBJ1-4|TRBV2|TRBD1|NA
TGTGCCAGTCAGAAACAGGGGACTAATGAAAAACTGTTTTTT
CASQKQGTNEKLFF
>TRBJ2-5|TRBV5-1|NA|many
TGCGCCAGCAGCTTTTTGGTGGGGCCCCAAGAGACCCAGTACTTC
CASSFLVGPQETQYF